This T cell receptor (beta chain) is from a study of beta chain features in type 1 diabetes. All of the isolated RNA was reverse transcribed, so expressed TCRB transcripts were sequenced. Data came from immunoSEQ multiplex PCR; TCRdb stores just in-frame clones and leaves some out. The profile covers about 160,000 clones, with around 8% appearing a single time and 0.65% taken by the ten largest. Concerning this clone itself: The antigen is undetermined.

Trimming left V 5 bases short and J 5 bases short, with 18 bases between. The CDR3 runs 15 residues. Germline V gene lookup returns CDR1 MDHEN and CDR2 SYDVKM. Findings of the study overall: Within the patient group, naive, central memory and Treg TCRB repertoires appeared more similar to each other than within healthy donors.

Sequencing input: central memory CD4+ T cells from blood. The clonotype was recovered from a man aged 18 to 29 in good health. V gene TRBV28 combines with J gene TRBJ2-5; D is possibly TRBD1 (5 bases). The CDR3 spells CASSPQGSKTETQYF. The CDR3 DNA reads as TGTGCCAGCAGTCCCCAGGGTAGCAAGACGGAGACCCAGTACTTC.